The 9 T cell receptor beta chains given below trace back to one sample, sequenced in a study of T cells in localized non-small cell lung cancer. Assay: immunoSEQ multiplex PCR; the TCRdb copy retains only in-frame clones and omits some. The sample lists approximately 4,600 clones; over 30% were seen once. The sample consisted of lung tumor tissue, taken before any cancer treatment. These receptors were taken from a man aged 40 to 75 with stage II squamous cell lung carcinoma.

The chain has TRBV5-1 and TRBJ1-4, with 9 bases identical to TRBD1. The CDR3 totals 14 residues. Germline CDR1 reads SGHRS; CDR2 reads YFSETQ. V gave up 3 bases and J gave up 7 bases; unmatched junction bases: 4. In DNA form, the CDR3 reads TGCGCCAGCAGCTCTACAGGGGGCCGTGAAAAACTGTTTTTT. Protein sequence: CASSSTGGREKLFF.

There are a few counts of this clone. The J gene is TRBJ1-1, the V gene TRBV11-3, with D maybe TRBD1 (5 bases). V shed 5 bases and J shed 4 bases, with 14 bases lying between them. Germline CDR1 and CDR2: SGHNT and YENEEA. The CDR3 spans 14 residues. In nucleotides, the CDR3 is TGTGCCAGCAGCCAATCCAGGGTGGGCACTGAAGCTTTCTTT. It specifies CASSQSRVGTEAFF.

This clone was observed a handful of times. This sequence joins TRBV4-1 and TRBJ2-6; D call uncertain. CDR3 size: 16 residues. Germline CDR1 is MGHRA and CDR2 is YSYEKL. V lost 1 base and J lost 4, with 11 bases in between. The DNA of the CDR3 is TGCGCCAGCAGCCAAGGTTTCCGTACCGGGGCCAACGTCCTGACTTTC. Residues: CASSQGFRTGANVLTF.

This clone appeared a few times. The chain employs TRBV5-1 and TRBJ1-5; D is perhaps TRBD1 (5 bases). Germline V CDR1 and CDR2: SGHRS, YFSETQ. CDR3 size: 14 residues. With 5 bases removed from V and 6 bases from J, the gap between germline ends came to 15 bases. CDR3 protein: CASSQELGGQPQHF. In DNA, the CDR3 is TGCGCCAGCAGTCAAGAGCTGGGGGGTCAGCCCCAGCATTTT. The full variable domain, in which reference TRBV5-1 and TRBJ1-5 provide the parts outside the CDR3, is KAGVTQTPRYLIKTRGQQVTLSCSPISGHRSVSWYQQTPGQGLQFLFEYFSETQRNKGNFPGRFSGRQFSNSRSEMNVSTLELGDSALYLCASSQELGGQPQHFGDGTRLSIL.

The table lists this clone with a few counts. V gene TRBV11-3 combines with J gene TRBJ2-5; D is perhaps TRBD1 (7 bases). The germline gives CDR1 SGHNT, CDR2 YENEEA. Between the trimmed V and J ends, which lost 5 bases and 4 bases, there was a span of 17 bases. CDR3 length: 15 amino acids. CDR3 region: CASSKRGLGGETQYF. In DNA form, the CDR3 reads TGTGCCAGCAGCAAGAGGGGGCTCGGGGGAGAGACCCAGTACTTC.

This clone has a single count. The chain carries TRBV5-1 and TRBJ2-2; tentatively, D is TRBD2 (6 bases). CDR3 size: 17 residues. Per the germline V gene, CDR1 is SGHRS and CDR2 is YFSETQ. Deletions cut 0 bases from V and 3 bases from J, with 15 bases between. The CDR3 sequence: CASSLDTGTHYTGELFF. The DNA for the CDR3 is TGCGCCAGCAGCTTGGACACCGGGACTCACTACACCGGGGAGCTGTTTTTT.

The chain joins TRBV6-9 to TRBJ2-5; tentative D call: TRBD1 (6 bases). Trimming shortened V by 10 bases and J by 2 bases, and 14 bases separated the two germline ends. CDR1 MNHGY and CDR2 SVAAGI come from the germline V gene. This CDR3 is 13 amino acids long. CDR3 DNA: TGTGCCACCGACAGGTCCGGGCAAGAGACCCAGTACTTC. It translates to CATDRSGQETQYF.

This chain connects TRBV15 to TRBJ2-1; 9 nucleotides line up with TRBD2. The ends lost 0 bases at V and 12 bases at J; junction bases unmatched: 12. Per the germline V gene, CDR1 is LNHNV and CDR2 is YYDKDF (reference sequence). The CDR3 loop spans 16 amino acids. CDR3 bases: TGTGCCACCAGCAGAGATAAGAGTGCGGGAGGGCCTCGGCAGTTCTTC. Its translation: CATSRDKSAGGPRQFF.

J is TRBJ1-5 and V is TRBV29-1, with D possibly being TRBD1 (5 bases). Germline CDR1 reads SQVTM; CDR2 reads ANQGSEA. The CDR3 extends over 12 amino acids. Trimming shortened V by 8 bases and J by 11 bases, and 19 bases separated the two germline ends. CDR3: CSSITGTGAQHF. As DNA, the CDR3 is TGCAGCTCCATAACAGGAACCGGAGCCCAGCATTTT.